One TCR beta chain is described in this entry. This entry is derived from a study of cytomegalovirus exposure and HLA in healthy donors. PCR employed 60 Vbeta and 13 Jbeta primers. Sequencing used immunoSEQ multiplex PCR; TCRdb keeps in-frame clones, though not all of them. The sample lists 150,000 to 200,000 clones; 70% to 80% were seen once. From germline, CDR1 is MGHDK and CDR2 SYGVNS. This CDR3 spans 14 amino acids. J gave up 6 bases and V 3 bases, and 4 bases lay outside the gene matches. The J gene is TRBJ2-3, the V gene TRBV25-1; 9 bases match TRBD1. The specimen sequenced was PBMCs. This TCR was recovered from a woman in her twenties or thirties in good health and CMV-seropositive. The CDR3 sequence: CASSEADRGDTQYF. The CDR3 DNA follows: TGTGCCAGCAGTGAGGCGGACAGGGGCGATACGCAGTATTTT.